The clone carrying this T cell receptor (beta chain) has only a few counts. What it binds is unknown. The data stem from a study of response to subunit inactivated influenza vaccine. The V end lost 3 bases, the J end lost 5 bases, and 13 bases lay between the germline ends. Germline values: CDR1 SNHLY, CDR2 FYNNEI. This CDR3 spans 14 amino acids. Notes on the study in general: The study's authors posited that every seasonal influenza vaccination enlists few new T cells.

TCRdb re-called the RT-PCR reads with MiXCR, one entry per CDR3 protein. The sample yields about 620,000 distinct CDR3 sequences, around 11% seen once. The sequences come from PBMCs from blood, collected on the day of vaccination. This TCR derives from a man aged 45 to 65 who received an inactivated influenza vaccine. V usage is TRBV2 and J usage is TRBJ2-5, with a possible D match to TRBD2 (6 bases). The CDR3 region has the DNA TGTGCCAGCAGTGACGGATCGGGAGCCGAGACCCAGTACTTC. The encoded protein is CASSDGSGAETQYF.